A selection of T cell receptor beta chains follows, all from one sample in a study of cytomegalovirus exposure and HLA in healthy donors. Clones were read by immunoSEQ multiplex PCR, and TCRdb kept only the in-frame ones, dropping some. The sample carries about 150,000 clones, over 60% recorded once. The sequenced sample consisted of PBMCs. These receptors came from a young woman in good health and CMV-seronegative. Both conserved end residues are part of each CDR3. Not every row has a clone size; where given, it reads once, few, many or a size class.

j_gene: TRBJ2-5
abundance: .
v_gene: TRBV5-1
CDR3aa: CASSLDRGFGETQYF

j_gene: TRBJ1-6
abundance: .
v_gene: TRBV6-1
CDR3aa: CASSTYGGESPLHF

j_gene: TRBJ1-3
abundance: .
v_gene: TRBV28
CDR3aa: CASSLAGAGNTIYF

j_gene: TRBJ2-2
abundance: .
v_gene: TRBV28
CDR3aa: CASSSGSNTGELFF

j_gene: TRBJ2-1
abundance: once
v_gene: TRBV18
CDR3aa: CASSQGQGSYNEQFF

j_gene: TRBJ1-5
abundance: .
v_gene: TRBV2
CDR3aa: CASSEGLQPQHF

j_gene: TRBJ1-1
abundance: once
v_gene: TRBV14
CDR3aa: CASSQEGVLNTEAFF

j_gene: TRBJ1-2
abundance: .
v_gene: TRBV9
CDR3aa: CASSVPGGYTF

j_gene: TRBJ1-2
abundance: .
v_gene: TRBV11-3
CDR3aa: CASSYREGNYGYTF

j_gene: TRBJ2-3
abundance: .
v_gene: TRBV13
CDR3aa: CASSPGGGGRGDTQYF

j_gene: TRBJ2-7
abundance: few
v_gene: TRBV19
CDR3aa: CATRGSKNEQCF

j_gene: TRBJ1-2
abundance: .
v_gene: TRBV5-1
CDR3aa: CATRQGDGKDTF

j_gene: TRBJ1-4
abundance: .
v_gene: TRBV4-3
CDR3aa: CASSQEGGFEKLFF

j_gene: TRBJ1-1
abundance: .
v_gene: TRBV11-3
CDR3aa: CASSLVIDTEAFF

j_gene: TRBJ2-2
abundance: .
v_gene: TRBV5-4
CDR3aa: CASSQEASAGELFF

j_gene: TRBJ1-1
abundance: .
v_gene: TRBV5-1
CDR3aa: CASSYAGRETEAFF

j_gene: TRBJ2-3
abundance: .
v_gene: TRBV7-6
CDR3aa: CASSFGTSGRADTQYF

j_gene: TRBJ1-4
abundance: .
v_gene: TRBV7-2
CDR3aa: CASSPGQNEKLFF

j_gene: TRBJ2-6
abundance: .
v_gene: TRBV5-1
CDR3aa: CASSPGLKEGANVLTF

j_gene: TRBJ2-7
abundance: .
v_gene: TRBV9
CDR3aa: CASSVAPETLAYEQYF

j_gene: TRBJ2-1
abundance: .
v_gene: TRBV27
CDR3aa: CASPPVGQKFYNEQFF

j_gene: TRBJ1-3
abundance: few
v_gene: TRBV19
CDR3aa: CASRTGYSGNTIYF

j_gene: TRBJ2-1
abundance: .
v_gene: TRBV30
CDR3aa: CSGRGRYNEQFF

j_gene: TRBJ2-2
abundance: .
v_gene: TRBV5-8
CDR3aa: CASSFRDNTGELFF

j_gene: TRBJ2-2
abundance: .
v_gene: TRBV5-1
CDR3aa: CASSWDRANTGELFF

j_gene: TRBJ1-4
abundance: few
v_gene: TRBV12-5
CDR3aa: CASGLVRRREGKLFF

j_gene: TRBJ1-5
abundance: .
v_gene: TRBV5-5
CDR3aa: CASSLGAGLNQPQHF

j_gene: TRBJ2-7
abundance: few
v_gene: TRBV20-1
CDR3aa: CSVNEQYF

j_gene: TRBJ1-1
abundance: .
v_gene: TRBV7-2
CDR3aa: CASSSWTGSAFF

j_gene: TRBJ1-4
abundance: .
v_gene: TRBV10-3
CDR3aa: CAIGPGTGIEEKLFF

j_gene: TRBJ2-7
abundance: .
v_gene: TRBV19
CDR3aa: CASNMGDSHYEQYF

j_gene: TRBJ1-3
abundance: .
v_gene: TRBV5-1
CDR3aa: CASSYSGTGESF

j_gene: TRBJ2-1
abundance: few
v_gene: TRBV5-1
CDR3aa: CASSLRTTYNEQFF

j_gene: TRBJ2-2
abundance: .
v_gene: TRBV4-2
CDR3aa: CASSQEMKGVRTGELFF

j_gene: TRBJ1-2
abundance: .
v_gene: TRBV6-1
CDR3aa: CASWQGGGYTF

j_gene: TRBJ2-1
abundance: few
v_gene: TRBV7-9
CDR3aa: CASSLGLGSSYNEQFF

j_gene: TRBJ1-1
abundance: few
v_gene: TRBV30
CDR3aa: CAWSRGLTNTEAFF

j_gene: TRBJ2-3
abundance: once
v_gene: TRBV28
CDR3aa: CASSLVNTQYF

j_gene: TRBJ2-3
abundance: .
v_gene: TRBV7-8
CDR3aa: CASSNRDSAPHTQYF

j_gene: TRBJ1-2
abundance: .
v_gene: TRBV9
CDR3aa: CASSPLETGGYTF

j_gene: TRBJ2-1
abundance: .
v_gene: TRBV6-5
CDR3aa: CASRVAGYNEQFF